These T cell receptor beta chains were read from a single sample in a study of OX40 agonist ivuxolimab in advanced cancers. Repertoires were generated with immunoSEQ multiplex PCR, while TCRdb's copy carries only in-frame clones and drops some. The data hold about 71,000 clones, with 85% to 95% observed a single time. The sample in question was CD4+ or CD8+ T cells sorted from blood, obtained in a trial of the OX40 agonist ivuxolimab. Receptors were obtained from an adult with an advanced solid tumor such as melanoma, head and neck, liver or kidney cancer. Each CDR3 is given with its conserved first and last residue. A D gene is named only where the DNA matches it firmly.

J | V | D | CDR3 | DNA
TRBJ2-7 | TRBV7-9 | - | CASSLRGEQYF | TGTGCCAGCAGCCTCCGCGGCGAGCAGTACTTC
TRBJ1-2 | TRBV5-6 | - | CASVGRYGYTF | TGTGCCAGCGTCGGTCGATATGGCTACACCTTC
TRBJ2-3 | TRBV5-1 | TRBD1 | CASSLEIGTVVSDTQYF | TGCGCCAGCAGCTTGGAAATCGGGACAGTTGTATCAGATACGCAGTATTTT
TRBJ1-5 | TRBV5-1 | - | CASSLTGTANQPQHF | TGCGCCAGCAGCTTGACCGGGACGGCAAATCAGCCCCAGCATTTT
TRBJ1-2 | TRBV9 | - | CASAGQDYGYTF | TGTGCCAGCGCGGGACAAGACTATGGCTACACCTTC
TRBJ2-2 | TRBV29-1 | TRBD1 | CSVGGSDRDNTGELFF | TGCAGCGTTGGGGGATCGGACAGGGATAACACCGGGGAGCTGTTTTTT
TRBJ2-2 | TRBV29-1 | TRBD1 | CSARTGGAGELFF | TGCAGCGCCAGGACAGGGGGGGCCGGGGAGCTGTTTTTT
TRBJ1-2 | TRBV28 | - | CASSFPLQTGKNYGYTF | TGTGCCAGCAGTTTCCCTTTGCAGACAGGAAAAAACTATGGCTACACCTTC
TRBJ1-1 | TRBV5-5 | - | CASSLDIPIGGETMNTEAFF | TGTGCCAGCAGCTTGGACATCCCCATTGGAGGGGAGACGATGAACACTGAAGCTTTCTTT
TRBJ2-5 | TRBV9 | - | CASSERGTTRGSETQYF | TGTGCCAGCAGCGAGAGGGGGACGACGAGGGGCTCAGAGACCCAGTACTTC
TRBJ2-1 | TRBV30 | - | CAWSFQAVPYNEQFF | TGTGCCTGGAGTTTTCAAGCGGTCCCCTACAATGAGCAGTTCTTC
TRBJ2-5 | TRBV7-7 | - | CASSFEIEGDQETQYF | TGTGCTAGCAGCTTTGAGATAGAAGGGGACCAAGAGACCCAGTACTTC
TRBJ2-7 | TRBV7-2 | TRBD2 | CASSSTSGASYEQYF | TGTGCCAGCAGCTCTACTAGCGGGGCCTCCTACGAGCAGTACTTC
TRBJ2-7 | TRBV9 | - | CASSVDRGPYEQYF | TGTGCCAGCAGCGTAGACCGGGGGCCGTACGAGCAGTACTTC
TRBJ1-1 | TRBV27 | - | CASSSAGKNTEAFF | TGTGCCAGCAGTTCGGCAGGGAAGAACACTGAAGCTTTCTTT
TRBJ1-2 | TRBV6-5 | - | CASSYYVRDGYTF | TGTGCCAGCAGTTACTACGTCAGGGATGGCTACACCTTC
TRBJ2-3 | TRBV19 | - | CASSPVGGAADTQYF | TGTGCCAGTAGTCCGGTAGGCGGGGCTGCAGATACGCAGTATTTT
TRBJ1-1 | TRBV30 | - | CAWSSPGRLNTEAFF | TGTGCCTGGAGTTCCCCGGGACGGCTAAACACTGAAGCTTTCTTT
TRBJ2-1 | TRBV5-1 | TRBD2 | CASSLGHASGRLNEQFF | TGCGCCAGCAGCTTGGGACACGCTAGCGGGAGGCTAAATGAGCAGTTCTTC
TRBJ2-5 | TRBV9 | - | CASSVVGGYKHYF | TGTGCCAGCAGCGTAGTGGGAGGTTACAAGCACTACTTC
TRBJ1-2 | TRBV5-4 | TRBD1 | CASSYQGAYGYTF | TGTGCCAGCAGTTACCAGGGGGCATATGGCTACACCTTC
TRBJ2-7 | TRBV27 | - | CASSLGQGLLYEQYF | TGTGCCAGCAGTTTAGGTCAGGGCCTACTCTACGAGCAGTACTTC
TRBJ1-5 | TRBV27 | - | CASSPGQYNQPQHF | TGTGCCAGCAGCCCAGGACAGTACAATCAGCCCCAGCATTTT
TRBJ2-7 | TRBV29-1 | TRBD1 | CSVEGDSPSYEQYF | TGCAGCGTTGAAGGGGACAGCCCCTCCTACGAGCAGTACTTC
TRBJ2-5 | TRBV4-3 | - | CASSQLGGGWETQYF | TGCGCCAGCAGCCAATTGGGCGGCGGGTGGGAGACCCAGTACTTC
TRBJ1-3 | TRBV9 | - | CASSPLGGAGNTIYF | TGTGCCAGCAGCCCTCTGGGAGGGGCCGGAAACACCATATATTTT
TRBJ2-1 | TRBV6-5 | TRBD1 | CASSSARGLDEQFF | TGTGCCAGCAGTTCCGCCAGGGGGCTGGATGAGCAGTTCTTC
TRBJ2-7 | TRBV19 | TRBD2 | CASSTSGRAYEQYF | TGTGCCAGTAGTACTAGCGGGAGGGCCTACGAGCAGTACTTC
TRBJ2-2 | TRBV7-8 | - | CASFFSGSTGELFF | TGTGCCAGCTTTTTCTCAGGGTCCACCGGGGAGCTGTTTTTT
TRBJ1-2 | TRBV30 | - | CAWSVSDYGYTF | TGTGCCTGGAGTGTATCCGACTATGGCTACACCTTC
TRBJ2-1 | TRBV7-3 | - | CASSPNPGLHYNEQFF | TGTGCCAGCAGTCCCAACCCGGGACTTCACTACAATGAGCAGTTCTTC
TRBJ1-5 | TRBV2 | - | CASTDSGDTYQPQHF | TGTGCCAGCACTGATAGCGGGGACACTTATCAGCCCCAGCATTTT
TRBJ2-2 | TRBV7-3 | - | CASSSVGGKNTGELFF | TGTGCCAGCAGCTCGGTGGGGGGAAAAAACACCGGGGAGCTGTTTTTT